This passage covers 8 T cell receptor beta chains from one sample sequenced in a study of spatial heterogeneity in lung cancer. Overall study findings and caveats: Counts of expanded intratumoral alpha and beta TCRs tracked tumor mutation counts.

Each CDR3 protein is one row after TCRdb ran MiXCR on the 5' RACE reads. The data show some 5,600 distinct CDR3 sequences, under 5% seen once. These receptors lack a known antigen. As for time point: sample taken at primary tumor resection. The input for sequencing was lung tumor tissue, taken at surgery. The receptor source for this set is a male donor with early-stage non-small cell lung cancer.

This clonotype is categorized as medium-sized (0.01 to 0.1%). This beta chain turned up in a library designed for alpha chains; as an off-target read, its abundance says little. The CDR3 DNA is TGTGCCAGCAGTTTCTCTCGGTGGGAAGGCTACACCTTC. This gives the protein CASSFSRWEGYTF. The chain employs TRBV6-6 and TRBJ1-2; D ambiguous. This CDR3 spans 13 amino acids. Per germline, CDR1 MNHNY and CDR2 SVGAGI (reference sequence). The ends were cut back, 4 bases at V and 8 bases at J, with 14 bases in the middle.

This clonotype was counted at least ten times. This beta chain came through as a stray read in a library set up for alpha chains, and its size says little. The chain couples TRBV7-9 to TRBJ1-2; no reliable D call. Germline CDR1 SEHNR, CDR2 FQNEAQ (reference sequence). Trimming cost V 1 base and J 2 bases, with 5 bases left between them. The CDR3 length is 13 residues. CDR3 amino acids: CASSLDWNYGYTF. CDR3 coding DNA: TGTGCCAGCAGCTTAGACTGGAACTATGGCTACACCTTC.

By share, this clonotype ranks as medium-sized. This beta chain is a stray read from a library made for alpha chains; its abundance is not meaningful. The J gene is TRBJ2-5, the V gene TRBV24-1, with 9 bases fitting TRBD1. The CDR3 length is 15 residues. The germline CDR1 and CDR2 sequences are KGHDR and SFDVKD. Trimming at V came to 1 base and at J to 4 bases, leaving 3 bases not matched to a gene. CDR3 region: CATSDFGDRAETQYF. CDR3 in DNA: TGTGCCACCAGTGATTTTGGGGACAGGGCAGAGACCCAGTACTTC.

In this sample, this clonotype is medium-sized. This beta chain slipped into a library made for alpha chains as a stray read, so its size is not meaningful. CDR3 protein: CAWSVGTRQFF. CDR3 sequence (DNA): TGTGCCTGGAGTGTTGGGACTAGACAGTTCTTC. The V and J genes are TRBV30 and TRBJ2-1; 8 bases line up with TRBD2. The CDR3 runs 11 residues. V shed 0 bases, J shed 13 bases, and the junction held 2 bases outside the gene matches. Germline lookup yields CDR1 GTSNPN and CDR2 SVGIG (reference sequence).

Worth noting for this clonotype: A library made for alpha chains picked up this beta chain off target, so its size means little. The chain carries TRBV28 and TRBJ2-1; D gene unclear. CDR1 is MDHEN and CDR2 is SYDVKM in the germline V gene. The CDR3 is 14 residues long. The V gene lost 6 bases and the J gene lost 0 bases, with 9 bases spanning the gap. The DNA of the CDR3 is TGTGCCAGCAGACAGAGGAGCTCCTACAATGAGCAGTTCTTC. This translates into CASRQRSSYNEQFF.

This clonotype is classed as medium-sized. Found in a library prepared for alpha chains, this beta chain is an off-target read, and its abundance has little meaning. The rearrangement joins TRBV29-1 to TRBJ2-2, with D hard to call. The V end lost 3 bases, the J end lost 0 bases, and 5 bases lay between the germline ends. The CDR3 sequence is 13 residues long. In germline, CDR1 is SQVTM, CDR2 ANQGSEA. The CDR3 loop reads CSVERTNTGELFF. The CDR3 nucleotides read TGCAGCGTTGAGAGGACGAACACCGGGGAGCTGTTTTTT.

Ten or more counts support this clonotype. The library was designed around alpha chains, so this beta chain is a stray read whose abundance carries little weight. The chain employs TRBV7-2 and TRBJ1-5; D gene unclear. The CDR3 has 12 residues. The germline V gene has CDR1 SGHTA and CDR2 FQGNSA. With 5 bases removed from V and 5 bases from J, the gap between germline ends came to 7 bases. CDR3 bases: TGTGCCAGCAGCCGGATCGATCAGCCCCAGCATTTT. Translation gives CASSRIDQPQHF. Full variable domain (outside the CDR3, taken from reference TRBV7-2 and TRBJ1-5): GAGVSQSPSNKVTEKGKDVELRCDPISGHTALYWYRQSLGQGLEFLIYFQGNSAPDKSGLPSDRFSAERTGGSVSTLTIQRTQQEDSAVYLCASSRIDQPQHFGDGTRLSIL.

This clonotype was seen at least ten times. Being off target in a library aimed at alpha chains, this beta chain has a size of little meaning. The chain links TRBV10-3 to TRBJ2-2; D possibly corresponds to TRBD2 (5 bases). The CDR3 length is 15 residues. V lost 0 bases and J lost 2, with 7 bases in between. Germline V CDR1 and CDR2: ENHRY, SYGVKD. The CDR3 DNA reads as TGTGCCATCAGTGAGTCGGCTAGCAACACCGGGGAGCTGTTTTTT. Translation: CAISESASNTGELFF.